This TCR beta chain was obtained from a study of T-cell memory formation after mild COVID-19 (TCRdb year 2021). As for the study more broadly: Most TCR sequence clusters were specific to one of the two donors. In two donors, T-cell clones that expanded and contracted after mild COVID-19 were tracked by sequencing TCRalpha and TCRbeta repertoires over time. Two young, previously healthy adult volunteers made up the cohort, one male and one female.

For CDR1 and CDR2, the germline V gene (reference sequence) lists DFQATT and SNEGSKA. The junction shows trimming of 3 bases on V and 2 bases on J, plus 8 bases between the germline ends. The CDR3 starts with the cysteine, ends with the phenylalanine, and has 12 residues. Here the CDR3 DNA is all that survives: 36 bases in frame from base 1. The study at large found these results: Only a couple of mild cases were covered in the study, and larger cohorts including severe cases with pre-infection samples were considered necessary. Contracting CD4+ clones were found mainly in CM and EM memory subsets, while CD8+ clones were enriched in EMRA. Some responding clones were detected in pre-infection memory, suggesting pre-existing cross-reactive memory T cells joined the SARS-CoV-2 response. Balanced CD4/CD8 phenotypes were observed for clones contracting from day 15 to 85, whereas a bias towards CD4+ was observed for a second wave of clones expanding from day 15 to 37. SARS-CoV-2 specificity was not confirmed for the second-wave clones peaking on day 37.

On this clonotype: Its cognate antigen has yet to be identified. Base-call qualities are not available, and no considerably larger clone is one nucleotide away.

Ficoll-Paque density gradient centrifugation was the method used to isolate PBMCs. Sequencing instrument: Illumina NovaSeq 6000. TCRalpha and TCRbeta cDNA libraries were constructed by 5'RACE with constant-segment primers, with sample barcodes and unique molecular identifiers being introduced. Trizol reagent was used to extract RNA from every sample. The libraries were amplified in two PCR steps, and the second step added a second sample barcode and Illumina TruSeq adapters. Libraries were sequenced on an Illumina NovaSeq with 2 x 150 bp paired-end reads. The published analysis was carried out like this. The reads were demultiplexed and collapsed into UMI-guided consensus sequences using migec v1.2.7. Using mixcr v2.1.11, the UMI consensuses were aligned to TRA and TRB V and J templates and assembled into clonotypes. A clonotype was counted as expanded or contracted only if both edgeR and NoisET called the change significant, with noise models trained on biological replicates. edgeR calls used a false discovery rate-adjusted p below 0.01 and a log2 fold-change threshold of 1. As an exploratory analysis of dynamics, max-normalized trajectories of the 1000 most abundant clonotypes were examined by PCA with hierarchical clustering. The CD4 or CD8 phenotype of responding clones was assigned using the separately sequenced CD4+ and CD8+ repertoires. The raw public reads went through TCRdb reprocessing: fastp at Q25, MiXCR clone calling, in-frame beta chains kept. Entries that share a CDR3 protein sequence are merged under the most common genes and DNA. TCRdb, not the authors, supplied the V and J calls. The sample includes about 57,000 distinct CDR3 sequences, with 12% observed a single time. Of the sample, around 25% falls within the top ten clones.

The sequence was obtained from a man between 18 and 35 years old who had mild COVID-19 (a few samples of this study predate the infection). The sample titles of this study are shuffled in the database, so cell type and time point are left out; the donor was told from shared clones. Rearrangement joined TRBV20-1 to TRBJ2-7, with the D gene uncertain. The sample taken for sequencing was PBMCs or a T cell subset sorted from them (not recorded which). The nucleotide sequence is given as TGCAGTGCTAGCACCGGAGCCTACGAGCAGTACTTC. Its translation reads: CSASTGAYEQYF.